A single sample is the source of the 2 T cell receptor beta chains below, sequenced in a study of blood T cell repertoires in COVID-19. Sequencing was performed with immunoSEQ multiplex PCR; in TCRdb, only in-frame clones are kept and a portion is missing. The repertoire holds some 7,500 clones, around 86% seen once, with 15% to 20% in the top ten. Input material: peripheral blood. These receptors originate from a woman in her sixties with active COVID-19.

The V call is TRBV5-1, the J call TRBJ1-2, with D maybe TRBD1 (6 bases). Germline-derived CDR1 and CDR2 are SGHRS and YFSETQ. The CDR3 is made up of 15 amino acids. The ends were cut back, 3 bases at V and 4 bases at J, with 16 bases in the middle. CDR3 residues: CASSSKGETSYGYTF. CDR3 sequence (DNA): TGCGCCAGCAGCTCCAAGGGGGAAACTTCCTATGGCTACACCTTC.

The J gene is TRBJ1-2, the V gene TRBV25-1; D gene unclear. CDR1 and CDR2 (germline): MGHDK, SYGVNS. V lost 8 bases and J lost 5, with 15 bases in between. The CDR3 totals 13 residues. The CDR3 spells CASAPGLNYGYTF. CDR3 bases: TGTGCCAGCGCCCCGGGGTTAAATTATGGCTACACCTTC.